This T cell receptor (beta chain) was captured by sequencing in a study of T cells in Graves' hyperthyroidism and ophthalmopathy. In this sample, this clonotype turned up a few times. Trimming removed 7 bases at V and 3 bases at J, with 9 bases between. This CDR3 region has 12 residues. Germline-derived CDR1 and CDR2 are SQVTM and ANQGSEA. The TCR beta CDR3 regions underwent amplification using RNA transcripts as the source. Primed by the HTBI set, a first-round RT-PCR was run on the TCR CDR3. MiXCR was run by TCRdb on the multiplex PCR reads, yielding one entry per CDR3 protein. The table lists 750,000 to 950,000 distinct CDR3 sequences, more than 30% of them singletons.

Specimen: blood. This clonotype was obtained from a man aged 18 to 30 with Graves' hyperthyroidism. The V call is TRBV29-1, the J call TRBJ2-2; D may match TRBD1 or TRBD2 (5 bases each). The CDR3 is CSAGRDTGELFF. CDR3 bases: TGCAGCGCGGGACGGGACACCGGGGAGCTGTTTTTT.